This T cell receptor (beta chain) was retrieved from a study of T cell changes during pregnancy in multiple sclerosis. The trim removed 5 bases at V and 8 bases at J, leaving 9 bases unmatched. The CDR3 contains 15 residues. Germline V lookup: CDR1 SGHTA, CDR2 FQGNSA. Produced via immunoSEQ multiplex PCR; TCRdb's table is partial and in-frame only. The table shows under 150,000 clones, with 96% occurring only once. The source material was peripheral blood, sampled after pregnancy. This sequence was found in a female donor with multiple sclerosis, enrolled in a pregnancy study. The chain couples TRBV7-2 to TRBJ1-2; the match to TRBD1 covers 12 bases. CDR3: CASSQWDRGPGGYTF. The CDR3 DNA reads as TGTGCCAGCAGCCAATGGGACAGGGGGCCAGGGGGCTACACCTTC.